This TCR beta chain came from a study of OX40 agonist ivuxolimab in advanced cancers. The V and J ends lost 0 bases and 7 bases, in that order; junction bases with no gene match: 7. In germline, CDR1 is SGDLS, CDR2 YYNGEE. This CDR3 spans 15 amino acids. Here immunoSEQ multiplex PCR was the method, and the copy in TCRdb shows in-frame clones only, minus some. The table includes around 19,000 clones, just under 75% detected once. The sampling schedule covered blood at baseline, cycle 4 day 1, and cycle 7 day 1. Sequenced material: CD4+ or CD8+ T cells sorted from blood, taken in a trial of the OX40 agonist ivuxolimab. The receptor was isolated from an adult with an advanced solid tumor such as melanoma, head and neck, liver or kidney cancer. The rearrangement links TRBV9 to TRBJ1-2; 9 bases are shared with TRBD1. This CDR3 is CASSVAQGAASGYTF. CDR3 nucleotide sequence: TGTGCCAGCAGCGTAGCACAGGGGGCGGCGAGTGGCTACACCTTC.